The sequence of this T cell receptor (beta chain) was determined in a study of T cell responses to AZD1222 COVID-19 vaccine. Background on the study: Both about-4-week and about-12-week second-dose recipients were combined. Study-level findings and limits: Repertoires were obtained solely post-peak T cell response. At study baseline, merely five or six AZD1222 recipients were seropositive.

Method: immunoSEQ multiplex PCR; TCRdb's copy keeps in-frame clones and lacks some. The data show 85,000 to 100,000 clones, roughly 90% seen once. This clone has only a few counts. Its antigen remains unknown. Trimming stripped 4 bases from V and 4 bases from J, with 8 bases between. The germline gives CDR1 SNHLY, CDR2 FYNNEI. This CDR3 contains 13 residues. The starting material was peripheral blood, obtained on day 0 of AZD1222 vaccination. The source is an adult in good health. The chain carries TRBV2 and TRBJ2-1; D not resolved. CDR3 in DNA: TGTGCCAGCAGTGGCAGCCATTACAATGAGCAGTTCTTC. Protein product: CASSGSHYNEQFF.